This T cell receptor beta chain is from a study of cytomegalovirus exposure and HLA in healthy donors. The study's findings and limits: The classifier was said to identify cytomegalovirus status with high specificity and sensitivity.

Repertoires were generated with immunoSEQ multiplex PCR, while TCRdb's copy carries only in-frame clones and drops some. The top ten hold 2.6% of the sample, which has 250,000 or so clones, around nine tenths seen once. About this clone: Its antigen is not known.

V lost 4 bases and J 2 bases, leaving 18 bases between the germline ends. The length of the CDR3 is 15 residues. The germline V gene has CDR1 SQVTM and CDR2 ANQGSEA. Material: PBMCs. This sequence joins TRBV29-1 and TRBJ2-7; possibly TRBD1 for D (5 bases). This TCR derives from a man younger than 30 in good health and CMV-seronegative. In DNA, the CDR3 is TGCAGCGTTGTCCCCATCGCATGGGGCCCCTACGAGCAGTACTTC. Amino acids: CSVVPIAWGPYEQYF.